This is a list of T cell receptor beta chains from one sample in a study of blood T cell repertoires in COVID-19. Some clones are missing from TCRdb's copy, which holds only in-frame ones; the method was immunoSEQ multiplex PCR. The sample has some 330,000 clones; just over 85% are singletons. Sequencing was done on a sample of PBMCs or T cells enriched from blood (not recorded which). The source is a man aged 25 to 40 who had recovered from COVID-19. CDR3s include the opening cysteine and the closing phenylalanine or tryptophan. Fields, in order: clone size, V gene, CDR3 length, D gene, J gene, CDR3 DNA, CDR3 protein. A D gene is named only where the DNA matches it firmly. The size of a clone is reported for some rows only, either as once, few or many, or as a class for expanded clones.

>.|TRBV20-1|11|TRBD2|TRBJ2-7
TGCAGTGCATGGCGGGAGTTCGAGCAGTACTTC
CSAWREFEQYF
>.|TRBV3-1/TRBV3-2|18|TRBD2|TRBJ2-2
TGTGCCAGCAGCCGGACTAGCGGGAGGCTCGCGAACACCGGGGAGCTGTTTTTT
CASSRTSGRLANTGELFF
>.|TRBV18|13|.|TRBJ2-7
TGTGCCAGCTCACCTCTGAGCTCCTACGAGCAGTACTTC
CASSPLSSYEQYF
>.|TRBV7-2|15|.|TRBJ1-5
TGTGCCAGCAGCTTAAGGCTCAGGGCCGGTCAGCCCCAGCATTTT
CASSLRLRAGQPQHF
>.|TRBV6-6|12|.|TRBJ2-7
TGTGCCACCTCCCAAAGCCGCTACGAGCAGTACTTC
CATSQSRYEQYF
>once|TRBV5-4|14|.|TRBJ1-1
TGTGCCAGCAGCTTGGGGAGGGGGAACACTGAAGCTTTCTTT
CASSLGRGNTEAFF
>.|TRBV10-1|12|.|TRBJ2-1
TGCGCCAGCAGTGAAGGGCGGGCGGGACTGTTCTTC
CASSEGRAGLFF
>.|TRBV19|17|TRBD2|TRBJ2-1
TGTGCCAGTATCGGACGACGTCGCGGGGGAACCTACAATGAGCAGTTCTTC
CASIGRRRGGTYNEQFF
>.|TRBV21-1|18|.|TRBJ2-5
TGTGCCAGCAGCAAAGGTCCCCTGGACAGGGTTTTTCAAGAGACCCAGTACTTC
CASSKGPLDRVFQETQYF
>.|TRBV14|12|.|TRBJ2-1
TGTGCCAGCAGAGATCTAGCCGATGAGCAGTTCTTC
CASRDLADEQFF
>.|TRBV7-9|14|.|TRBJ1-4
TGTGCCAGCAGCCGCGCGGGAAGGGATGAAAAACTGTTTTTT
CASSRAGRDEKLFF
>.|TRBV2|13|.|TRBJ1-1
TGTGCCAGCAGGCCTATAGGGGAAACTGAAGCTTTCTTT
CASRPIGETEAFF
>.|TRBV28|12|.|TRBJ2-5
TGTGCCAGCAGGAGACAGCAAGAGACCCAGTACTTC
CASRRQQETQYF
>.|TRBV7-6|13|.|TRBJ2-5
TGTGCCAGCAGCTTTTCAGGGTCAGAGACCCAGTACTTC
CASSFSGSETQYF
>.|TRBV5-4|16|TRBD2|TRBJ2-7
TGTGCCAGCAGCTCCAGGACTAGCGGGGACTTCTACGAGCAGTACTTC
CASSSRTSGDFYEQYF
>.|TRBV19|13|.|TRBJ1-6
TGTGCCAGTATAGGCAGGGGTAATTCACCCCTCCACTTT
CASIGRGNSPLHF
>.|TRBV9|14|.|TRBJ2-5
TGTGCCAGCAGCGTCACTGCCGGAGAAGAGACCCAGTACTTC
CASSVTAGEETQYF
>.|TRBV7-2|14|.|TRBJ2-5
TGTGCCAGCAGCTTAGGGGGCAGCCAAGAGACCCAGTACTTC
CASSLGGSQETQYF
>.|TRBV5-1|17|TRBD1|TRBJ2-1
TGCGCCAGCAGCTACCGGGCCCCCGGGACAGGGAACAATGAGCAGTTCTTC
CASSYRAPGTGNNEQFF
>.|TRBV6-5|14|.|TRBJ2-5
TGTGCCAGCAGGAGGGACGGGACAACCGAGACCCAGTACTTC
CASRRDGTTETQYF
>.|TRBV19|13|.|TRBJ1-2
TGTGCCAGTAGTCTCCAACACAGGGATGGCTACACCTTC
CASSLQHRDGYTF
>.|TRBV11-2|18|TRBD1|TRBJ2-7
TGTGCCAGCAGCTCTCTTTTCCTGGGACAGGGTCGGACCTACGAGCAGTACTTC
CASSSLFLGQGRTYEQYF
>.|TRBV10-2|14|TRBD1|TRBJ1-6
TGCGCCAGCCCCCGGGACAGTAAAAATTCACCCCTCCACTTT
CASPRDSKNSPLHF
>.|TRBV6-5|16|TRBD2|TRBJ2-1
TGTGCCAGCAGTTACCGGAGCGGGAGCTCCTACAATGAGCAGTTCTTC
CASSYRSGSSYNEQFF
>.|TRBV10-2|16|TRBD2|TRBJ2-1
TGCGCCAGCTCCGCAGGCGGGGGGACCTCCTACAATGAGCAGTTCTTC
CASSAGGGTSYNEQFF
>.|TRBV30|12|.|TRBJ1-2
TGTGCCTGGATGGGAGGGGGGGCTGGCTACACCTTC
CAWMGGGAGYTF
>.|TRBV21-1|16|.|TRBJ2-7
TGTGCCAGCAGCAAAGTTCTGCGGGAGAGGGGCTACGAGCAGTACTTC
CASSKVLRERGYEQYF
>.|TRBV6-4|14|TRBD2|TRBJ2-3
TGTGCCAGCAAAGCGGGGGCCTCCACAGATACGCAGTATTTT
CASKAGASTDTQYF
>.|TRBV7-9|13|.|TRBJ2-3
TGTGCCAGCGTGGACAGTCTTGCAGATACGCAGTATTTT
CASVDSLADTQYF